Shown below are 21 T cell receptor beta chains from a single sample sequenced in a study of chemoradiotherapy in HPV16-positive cancers. The data were produced by immunoSEQ multiplex PCR, yet TCRdb's version contains in-frame clones alone and is incomplete. Here the sample spans tens of thousands of clones, about two thirds being singletons. The specimen was collected from a patient who underwent chemoradiotherapy. The receptors were sampled from a human donor with HPV-associated anogenital cancer.

The genes are TRBV19 and TRBJ2-1, with a weak D call TRBD2 (6 bases). V was pared by 4 bases and J by 7 bases, with 20 bases between. The CDR3 is 16 amino acids. Germline CDR1 LNHDA, CDR2 SQIVND (reference sequence). The CDR3 region is CASSTLPGEPGNEQFF. The DNA of the CDR3 is TGTGCCAGTAGTACACTCCCGGGAGAGCCTGGGAATGAGCAGTTCTTC.

The chain recombines TRBV30 with TRBJ1-4; 7 positions agree with TRBD1. With V trimmed by 3 bases and J by 2 bases, 6 bases remained unmatched. The germline CDR1 and CDR2 sequences are GTSNPN and SVGIG (reference sequence). The CDR3 extends over 15 amino acids. CDR3 amino acids: CAWSAQGSTNEKLFF. As DNA, the CDR3 is TGTGCCTGGAGCGCACAGGGGTCCACTAATGAAAAACTGTTTTTT.

The gene calls are TRBV19 and TRBJ2-7; the D is unclear. The germline V gene has CDR1 LNHDA and CDR2 SQIVND (reference sequence). The CDR3 contains 14 residues. Between the trimmed V and J ends, which lost 10 bases and 2 bases, there was a span of 18 bases. CDR3 nucleotides: TGTGCCAATACGAGATCCTATATACCCTACGAGCAGTACTTC. It encodes CANTRSYIPYEQYF.

The rearrangement joins TRBV7-9 to TRBJ2-5; TRBD2 matches at 10 bases. CDR1 and CDR2 (germline): SEHNR, FQNEAQ (reference sequence). This CDR3 has 14 amino acids. Trimming at V came to 3 bases and at J to 3 bases, leaving 1 base not matched to a gene. The CDR3 DNA is TGTGCCAGCAGCTTCGGACTAGCGGAAGAGACCCAGTACTTC. Its protein product is CASSFGLAEETQYF.

V usage is TRBV27 and J usage is TRBJ1-4, with D maybe TRBD1 (5 bases). Trimming cost V 5 bases and J 7 bases, with 14 bases left between them. The CDR3 is 14 amino acids. CDR1 and CDR2 from the germline V gene are MNHEY and SMNVEV (reference sequence). The CDR3 region has the DNA TGTGCCAGCAGTAGGCAGGGCTTGCGTGAAAAACTGTTTTTT. This sequence encodes CASSRQGLREKLFF.

The chain couples TRBV11-2 to TRBJ1-2, with TRBD1 as a possible D gene (6 bases). Trimming left V 0 bases short and J 8 bases short, with 10 bases between. CDR3 length: 13 residues. Germline loops: CDR1 SGHAT, CDR2 FQNNGV. CDR3 nucleotide sequence: TGTGCCAGCAGCTTAGAATGGGGGGGCGGCTACACCTTC. Residues: CASSLEWGGGYTF.

The CDR3 DNA reads TGCAGCGTCGCTTTGCTAGTGGGGGAGACCCAGTACTTC. It specifies CSVALLVGETQYF. V usage is TRBV29-1 and J usage is TRBJ2-5; D remains unclear. The CDR3 length is 13 residues. Trimming took off 6 bases at V and 5 bases at J, with 16 bases between the two ends. In germline, CDR1 is SQVTM, CDR2 ANQGSEA.

The CDR3 DNA is TGTGCCAGCAGTTCCCCCACCGGGGAGCTGTTTTTT. This sequence encodes CASSSPTGELFF. J is TRBJ2-2 and V is TRBV28; no firm D call. Germline assignment: CDR1 MDHEN and CDR2 SYDVKM. This CDR3 contains 12 residues. Trimming cost V 4 bases and J 4 bases, with 4 bases left between them.

J is TRBJ2-5 and V is TRBV5-1; 16 nucleotides line up with TRBD2. V lost 5 bases to trimming and J lost 5 bases; unmatched junction nucleotides: 6. In germline, CDR1 is SGHRS, CDR2 YFSETQ. This CDR3 has 16 amino acids. The CDR3 DNA reads TGCGCCAGCAGACCGGGACTAGCGGGGGGGCAGGAGACCCAGTACTTC. It codes for CASRPGLAGGQETQYF.

The CDR3 coding sequence is TGTGCCAGCAGTGTGTCTCCTGGAGGAACCTTC. As protein: CASSVSPGGTF. V usage is TRBV2 and J usage is TRBJ1-2; no definite D call. V was clipped by 4 bases and J by 14 bases, with 14 bases between them. The CDR3 consists of 11 residues. Germline CDR1 reads SNHLY; CDR2 reads FYNNEI.

The chain couples TRBV4-1 to TRBJ2-3; D call uncertain. This CDR3 is 13 amino acids long. Trimming removed 4 bases from V and 6 bases from J, with 11 bases in between. Germline CDR1 MGHRA, CDR2 YSYEKL. The CDR3 loop is CASSLDPSDTQYF. CDR3 DNA: TGCGCCAGCAGCCTCGACCCCAGCGATACGCAGTATTTT.

The CDR3 protein is CASSLVGGGIQETQYF. CDR3 coding DNA: TGTGCCAGCAGCTTAGTAGGCGGGGGGATCCAAGAGACCCAGTACTTC. The chain recombines TRBV11-2 with TRBJ2-5; the match to TRBD2 covers 8 bases. The V segment lost 1 base and the J segment 1 base; nucleotides outside the gene matches: 5. Per germline, CDR1 SGHAT and CDR2 FQNNGV. This CDR3 is 16 amino acids long.

V is TRBV10-1 and J is TRBJ2-5; 9 nucleotides align to TRBD2. CDR3 size: 14 residues. Germline CDR1 is WNHNN and CDR2 is SYGVQD (reference sequence). The trim removed 9 bases at V and 5 bases at J, leaving 10 bases unmatched. The CDR3 nucleotides are TGCGCCAGTGCTGCTAGCGGGATTGGGGAGACCCAGTACTTC. Translated: CASAASGIGETQYF.

The rearrangement uses TRBV12-1 and TRBJ1-4; TRBD1, as called in the table, went unchecked against the DNA. TRBV12-1 is a pseudogene segment. The CDR3 totals 21 residues. The CDR3 DNA reads TGTGCCAGCAGCTTTGAAACCGGGACAGGGGGCGTGAGAATTAAGAATGAAAAACTGTTTTTT. It specifies CASSFETGTGGVRIKNEKLFF.

The V call is TRBV4-1, the J call TRBJ2-7; 7 bases line up with TRBD1. The germline V gene has CDR1 MGHRA and CDR2 YSYEKL. CDR3 size: 15 residues. With 3 bases clipped from V and 4 bases from J, the junction kept 9 bases outside the gene matches. In nucleotides, the CDR3 is TGCGCCAGCAGCCAGATAGTTGGACAGGTATACGAGCAGTACTTC. The encoded protein is CASSQIVGQVYEQYF.

V usage is TRBV28 and J usage is TRBJ1-2; 11 bases are shared with TRBD1. V lost 1 base and J lost 8; bases outside the gene matches: 3. The germline gives CDR1 MDHEN, CDR2 SYDVKM. This CDR3 region has 14 residues. The CDR3 region is CASSLLDRGQGYTF. CDR3 DNA sequence: TGTGCCAGCAGTTTATTGGACAGGGGGCAAGGCTACACCTTC.

This clone was seen just once. This rearrangement joins TRBV9 to TRBJ1-2; D call uncertain. V shed 5 bases and J shed 4 bases, with 15 bases lying between them. The CDR3 has 14 residues. Germline V gene sequence: CDR1 SGDLS, CDR2 YYNGEE. Here the CDR3 DNA reads TGTGCCAGCAGTACAATCGTGACAACCTATGGCTACACCTTC. It translates to CASSTIVTTYGYTF.

The V gene is TRBV27, the J gene TRBJ2-3, with D unresolved. CDR1 and CDR2 (germline): MNHEY, SMNVEV (reference sequence). V lost 5 bases and J lost 2, with 8 bases in between. The CDR3 extends over 13 amino acids. The CDR3 region has the DNA TGTGCCAGCAGTGACACCTACACAGATACGCAGTATTTT. Protein sequence: CASSDTYTDTQYF.

This chain links TRBV10-3 with TRBJ2-1; D remains ambiguous. This CDR3 is 17 amino acids long. Germline V gene data show CDR1 as ENHRY and CDR2 as SYGVKD. The V end lost 6 bases, the J end lost 8 bases, and 26 bases lay between the germline ends. CDR3 in DNA: TGTGCCATCAGCGACGACCGAGGAAACCTGAAGGTCTATGAGCAGTTCTTC. Protein sequence: CAISDDRGNLKVYEQFF.

This sequence joins TRBV7-8 and TRBJ2-1; D gene unclear. This CDR3 is built from 14 residues. V was trimmed by 4 bases and J by 6 bases, leaving 13 bases between them. Looked up from germline, CDR1 is SGHVS and CDR2 is FQNEAQ. The CDR3 here is CASSSPPTPNEQFF. CDR3 sequence (DNA): TGTGCCAGCAGCTCCCCTCCCACCCCCAATGAGCAGTTCTTC.

This clone has a handful of counts. V usage is TRBV7-8 and J usage is TRBJ2-5; D is ambiguous. The CDR3 covers 14 residues. Trimming left V 1 base short and J 5 bases short, with 11 bases between. Germline V gene data show CDR1 as SGHVS and CDR2 as FQNEAQ. Here the CDR3 DNA reads TGTGCCAGCAGCTTAGTTGGGGTTGGGGAGACCCAGTACTTC. This gives the protein CASSLVGVGETQYF.